One sample yielded the 10 T cell receptor beta chains listed below, sequenced in a study of blood T cell repertoires in COVID-19. Clones were sequenced by immunoSEQ multiplex PCR, and TCRdb holds only the in-frame ones, with some missing. The data show 150,000 to 200,000 clones, roughly 85% seen once. The sequenced sample was peripheral blood. The receptors derive from a human donor with acute or convalescent COVID-19. The donor label of this sample is uncertain.

The rearrangement uses TRBV25-1 and TRBJ2-7; possibly TRBD1 for D (6 bases). With 6 bases removed from V and 1 base from J, the gap between germline ends came to 22 bases. The CDR3 is 17 residues long. Germline CDR1 is MGHDK and CDR2 is SYGVNS. CDR3 bases: TGTGCCAGCAGCTTAAGCACGGGGCAGGGGCCGTCCTACGAGCAGTACTTC. Translation gives CASSLSTGQGPSYEQYF.

The chain links TRBV29-1 to TRBJ2-7, with TRBD1 matching 10 bases. CDR1 and CDR2 from the germline V gene are SQVTM and ANQGSEA. The trim removed 7 bases at V and 7 bases at J, leaving 13 bases unmatched. The CDR3 is made up of 14 amino acids. CDR3 DNA sequence: TGCAGCGCCCGCCCCGGGACAGGGGCCCGGGAGCAGTACTTC. Its translation: CSARPGTGAREQYF.

The chain has TRBV6-5 and TRBJ1-5, with 7 bases aligning to TRBD1. The CDR3 is 14 residues long. Looked up from germline, CDR1 is MNHEY and CDR2 is SVGAGI. Germline trimming cut 6 bases from V and 7 bases from J; bases unmatched to any gene: 9. The CDR3 nucleotides read TGTGCCAGCAGGGTATCGGCAGGGGGGCAGCCCCAGCATTTT. It yields the protein CASRVSAGGQPQHF.

A few counts support this clone. The J gene is TRBJ1-1, the V gene TRBV14; D ambiguous. Trimming cost V 2 bases and J 8 bases, with 6 bases left between them. The CDR3 sequence is 11 residues long. CDR1 SGHDN and CDR2 FVKESK come from the germline V gene. The CDR3 loop reads CASSQRGEAFF. CDR3 bases: TGTGCCAGCAGCCAAAGAGGAGAAGCTTTCTTT.

V gene TRBV5-1 combines with J gene TRBJ1-1; no firm D call. The germline V and J ends were trimmed by 5 bases and 0 bases, with 8 bases remaining between them. This CDR3 spans 13 amino acids. Germline CDR1 reads SGHRS; CDR2 reads YFSETQ. CDR3 in DNA: TGCGCCAGCAGAGAGGAACTGAACACTGAAGCTTTCTTT. It specifies CASREELNTEAFF.

This clone showed up just a few times. The CDR3 loop is CATSDGLAGGRDTDTQYF. The DNA for the CDR3 is TGTGCCACCAGTGATGGGCTAGCGGGGGGGCGGGACACAGATACGCAGTATTTT. The chain employs TRBV24-1 and TRBJ2-3, with 12 nucleotides matching TRBD2. CDR1 and CDR2 (germline): KGHDR, SFDVKD. The CDR3 consists of 18 residues. J gave up 2 bases and V 3 bases, and 8 bases lay outside the gene matches.

The V gene is TRBV28, the J gene TRBJ1-5; TRBD1 matches 7 bases. Germline CDR1 and CDR2: MDHEN and SYDVKM. CDR3 size: 15 residues. J was trimmed by 3 bases and V by 4 bases; bases with no gene match: 6. The CDR3, as DNA: TGTGCCAGCAGTTGGGGACAGCCGTACAATCAGCCCCAGCATTTT. Its translation: CASSWGQPYNQPQHF.

The V gene is TRBV19, the J gene TRBJ1-2; perhaps TRBD1 as D (5 bases). Germline V gene sequence: CDR1 LNHDA, CDR2 SQIVND (reference sequence). The CDR3 length is 13 residues. Trimming took off 0 bases at V and 8 bases at J, with 10 bases between the two ends. This CDR3 reads CASSIDTWGGYTF. The CDR3 DNA sequence: TGTGCCAGTAGTATAGATACGTGGGGCGGCTACACCTTC. The whole variable domain, remainder taken from reference TRBV19 and TRBJ1-2, is DGGITQSPKYLFRKEGQNVTLSCEQNLNHDAMYWYRQDPGQGLRLIYYSQIVNDFQKGDIAEGYSVSREKKESFPLTVTSAQKNPTAFYLCASSIDTWGGYTFGSGTRLTVV.

The gene calls are TRBV5-1 and TRBJ2-5; 7 bases map to TRBD2. The CDR3 runs 13 residues. From germline, CDR1 is SGHRS and CDR2 YFSETQ. J gave up 2 bases and V 3 bases, and 1 base lay outside the gene matches. The CDR3, as DNA: TGCGCCAGCAGCTCGGGGGGACAAGAGACCCAGTACTTC. Encoded protein: CASSSGGQETQYF.

V is TRBV12-3 or TRBV12-4 and J is TRBJ1-1, with TRBD1 identical over 9 bases. V shed 6 bases, J shed 6 bases, and the junction held 5 bases outside the gene matches. This CDR3 has 13 amino acids. The CDR3 is CASRHRGPPEAFF. CDR3 DNA sequence: TGTGCCAGCAGGCACAGGGGGCCCCCTGAAGCTTTCTTT.